Listed below are T cell receptor beta chains from one sample, sequenced in a study of OX40 agonist ivuxolimab in advanced cancers. This table comes from immunoSEQ multiplex PCR, and its TCRdb copy is limited to in-frame clones, with some not included. The table has over 90,000 clones, more than 75% seen once. The sequencing used CD4+ or CD8+ T cells sorted from blood, collected in a trial of the OX40 agonist ivuxolimab. These receptors came from an adult with an advanced solid tumor such as melanoma, head and neck, liver or kidney cancer. CDR3s include the opening cysteine and the closing phenylalanine or tryptophan. A D gene is named only where the DNA matches it firmly.

v_gene: TRBV11-3; len: 14; d_gene: .; CDR3aa: CASSLSGGNYGYTF
v_gene: TRBV28; len: 17; d_gene: TRBD2; CDR3aa: CASSRTSGRKVYNEQFF
v_gene: TRBV29-1; len: 14; d_gene: TRBD2; CDR3aa: CSVGGLAGTNEQFF
v_gene: TRBV28; len: 16; d_gene: .; CDR3aa: CASSFRIGSLTHEQYF
v_gene: TRBV19; len: 14; d_gene: .; CDR3aa: CASSIVGSGERQYF
v_gene: TRBV6-5; len: 15; d_gene: .; CDR3aa: CASSYSGRLNTEAFF
v_gene: TRBV18; len: 16; d_gene: TRBD1; CDR3aa: CASSPLGTGMAYEQYF
v_gene: TRBV5-1; len: 15; d_gene: .; CDR3aa: CASSPDSGSRYEQYF
v_gene: TRBV5-4; len: 16; d_gene: TRBD2; CDR3aa: CASSFPGLAGGETQYF
v_gene: TRBV5-8; len: 18; d_gene: TRBD2; CDR3aa: CASPSGLAGGTSTDTQYF
v_gene: TRBV11-2; len: 15; d_gene: .; CDR3aa: CASSLGSGGSYEQYF
v_gene: TRBV5-1; len: 15; d_gene: TRBD1; CDR3aa: CASAEQGASDTEAFF
v_gene: TRBV10-2; len: 14; d_gene: TRBD2; CDR3aa: CASTGAGGQYEQYF
v_gene: TRBV5-8; len: 14; d_gene: .; CDR3aa: CASSLGFLGRGQYF
v_gene: TRBV7-9; len: 13; d_gene: .; CDR3aa: CASSPRGPDTQYF
v_gene: TRBV4-2; len: 16; d_gene: TRBD2; CDR3aa: CASSRRLAGVENEQYF
v_gene: TRBV9; len: 15; d_gene: .; CDR3aa: CASSAQWISGNTIYF
v_gene: TRBV5-1; len: 18; d_gene: TRBD2; CDR3aa: CASSPGLAGATPWFEQYF
v_gene: TRBV5-1; len: 13; d_gene: TRBD2; CDR3aa: CASTEREGGTQYF
v_gene: TRBV11-2; len: 17; d_gene: TRBD2; CDR3aa: CASSLVTRTSGTVEQFF
v_gene: TRBV5-1; len: 14; d_gene: TRBD2; CDR3aa: CASSLEREVDEQFF
v_gene: TRBV19; len: 17; d_gene: .; CDR3aa: CASTQDPSPLSNYGYTF
v_gene: TRBV30; len: 13; d_gene: .; CDR3aa: CAWSVPGAGTQYF
v_gene: TRBV5-4; len: 15; d_gene: TRBD2; CDR3aa: CASSALAGMNNEQFF
v_gene: TRBV25-1; len: 12; d_gene: .; CDR3aa: CASSAWNQPQHF
v_gene: TRBV5-1; len: 15; d_gene: .; CDR3aa: CASSLVGRSTDTQYF
v_gene: TRBV6-5; len: 15; d_gene: .; CDR3aa: CASRDNQGGAYEQHF
v_gene: TRBV18; len: 12; d_gene: .; CDR3aa: CASSPERETQYF
v_gene: TRBV6-6; len: 12; d_gene: .; CDR3aa: CASSPASYEQYF
v_gene: TRBV30; len: 14; d_gene: TRBD1; CDR3aa: CAWSVQGANYGYTF
v_gene: TRBV10-1; len: 12; d_gene: TRBD1; CDR3aa: CASSGQGDEQFF
v_gene: TRBV7-9; len: 13; d_gene: .; CDR3aa: CASSQGGSDTQYF
v_gene: TRBV28; len: 13; d_gene: .; CDR3aa: CATFSAANYGYTF
v_gene: TRBV18; len: 13; d_gene: .; CDR3aa: CASSPGLRYEQYF
v_gene: TRBV5-1; len: 19; d_gene: TRBD2; CDR3aa: CASSYLTSGRAFSPDTQYF
v_gene: TRBV6-6; len: 12; d_gene: .; CDR3aa: CASSYPGNEQFF
v_gene: TRBV4-1; len: 15; d_gene: .; CDR3aa: CASSQDEGTGNTIYF
v_gene: TRBV27; len: 16; d_gene: .; CDR3aa: CASSLASEQISYEQYF
v_gene: TRBV6-1; len: 15; d_gene: .; CDR3aa: CASSEGRWGNNEQFF
v_gene: TRBV7-9; len: 12; d_gene: .; CDR3aa: CASSLASNEQFF
v_gene: TRBV7-6; len: 13; d_gene: TRBD1; CDR3aa: CASSPDRGREQYF
v_gene: TRBV11-1; len: 15; d_gene: TRBD1; CDR3aa: CASSHGQGETGELFF
v_gene: TRBV19; len: 11; d_gene: .; CDR3aa: CGTSSYNEQFF
v_gene: TRBV5-1; len: 16; d_gene: TRBD2; CDR3aa: CASSLLSSGSSDTQYF
v_gene: TRBV6-5; len: 13; d_gene: TRBD2; CDR3aa: CAAGGSSTDTQYF
v_gene: TRBV6-5; len: 11; d_gene: .; CDR3aa: CASSYRDEQFF
v_gene: TRBV10-3; len: 13; d_gene: .; CDR3aa: CAISAKWNTEAFF
v_gene: TRBV10-3; len: 13; d_gene: TRBD2; CDR3aa: CAIGTSGADTQYF
v_gene: TRBV19; len: 14; d_gene: .; CDR3aa: CASSMWREPWEQYF
v_gene: TRBV5-1; len: 15; d_gene: TRBD2; CDR3aa: CASTTSGSPYNEQFF
v_gene: TRBV6-1; len: 14; d_gene: TRBD2; CDR3aa: CASPAGVGAGELFF